Detailed here is one T cell receptor beta chain. What it binds is unknown. A much larger clone is a single base away; this may be a read error. This CDR3 is missing its conserved last phenylalanine or tryptophan, likely due to a read error. The record originates from a study of breast tumors, draining lymph nodes, adjacent tissues. With 6 bases removed from V and 6 bases from J, the gap between germline ends came to 7 bases. Germline CDR1 and CDR2: DFQATT and SNEGSKA (reference sequence). The length of the CDR3 is 10 residues. TCRdb re-analysed the multiplex PCR reads in MiXCR, keeping a single row per CDR3 protein. The repertoire has 150,000 to 200,000 distinct CDR3 sequences, approximately 30% of them found once; the top ten carry about 3.9%. Samples came from axillary lymph nodes draining the breast cancer. Study conclusions and caveats: Luminal-like breast cancer showed significantly higher tumor–nontumor repertoire similarity than basal-like. Tumors had less TCR diversity than lymph nodes, more than nontumor tissue.

This TCR derives from a female donor with breast cancer. Some clones in this sample may be carry-over from other donors' samples. The sequenced sample was axillary lymph node tissue. The chain uses TRBV20-1 and TRBJ2-3; weak D call: TRBD2 (6 bases). This chain's CDR3 is CSALADTQYS. The CDR3 region has the DNA TGCAGTGCCCTAGCGGATACGCAGTATTCT.